The 6 T cell receptor beta chains reported below all come from one sample, sequenced in a study of CD8 T cells in ankylosing spondylitis. Via MiXCR, TCRdb re-called the 5' RACE reads, giving one row per CDR3 protein. The data show 380,000 or so distinct CDR3 sequences, around 20% seen once. The specimen sequenced was blood, either unsorted or a sorted T cell fraction (not recorded which). Receptor source: a male donor with ankylosing spondylitis or in good health (not recorded which).

This clonotype has a handful of counts. V usage is TRBV29-1 and J usage is TRBJ2-2, with 9 bases fitting TRBD1. Germline assignment: CDR1 SQVTM and CDR2 ANQGSEA. Trimming at V came to 4 bases and at J to 4 bases, leaving 7 bases not matched to a gene. The CDR3 length is 15 residues. The CDR3 protein is CSVGPPGQGTGELFF. DNA of the CDR3: TGCAGCGTTGGCCCTCCGGGACAGGGCACCGGGGAGCTGTTTTTT.

The chain is built from TRBV5-6 and TRBJ2-7; perhaps TRBD2 as D (5 bases). The CDR3 spans 12 residues. The germline V gene encodes CDR1 SGHDT and CDR2 YYEEEE. The germline V and J ends were trimmed by 1 base and 6 bases, with 8 bases remaining between them. CDR3 amino acids: CASSLRSGEQYF. In DNA form, the CDR3 reads TGTGCCAGCAGCTTGCGAAGCGGCGAGCAGTACTTC. Full variable domain (outside the CDR3, taken from reference TRBV5-6 and TRBJ2-7): DAGVTQSPTHLIKTRGQQVTLRCSPKSGHDTVSWYQQALGQGPQFIFQYYEEEERQRGNFPDRFSGHQFPNYSSELNVNALLLGDSALYLCASSLRSGEQYFGPGTRLTVT.

V is TRBV6-5 and J is TRBJ2-1; D may be TRBD1 (5 bases). V lost 2 bases to trimming and J lost 9 bases, with 14 bases between them. This CDR3 spans 14 amino acids. CDR1 is MNHEY, CDR2 SVGAGI, per germline. CDR3 bases: TGTGCCAGCAGTTACAGAACCCAGGGCGGTGAGCAGTTCTTC. This encodes CASSYRTQGGEQFF.

There are a few counts of this clonotype. The rearrangement uses TRBV20-1 and TRBJ2-6; D is perhaps TRBD2 (7 bases). V lost 0 bases and J 0 bases, leaving 21 bases between the germline ends. CDR3 length: 20 residues. CDR1 is DFQATT, CDR2 SNEGSKA, per germline (reference sequence). The CDR3 bases are TGCAGTGCTAGAGATCTCCTAGGCGGGGGCCATTCCTCTGGGGCCAACGTCCTGACTTTC. Its protein is CSARDLLGGGHSSGANVLTF.

As to this clonotype: A junction boundary mismatches the germline segment, possibly from a read error. The chain joins TRBV27 to TRBJ2-3; 7 nucleotides line up with TRBD1. The CDR3 extends over 15 amino acids. Germline loops: CDR1 MNHEY, CDR2 SMNVEV (reference sequence). In nucleotides, the CDR3 is TGTACCAGCAGTTCCCGGGACAGCAACACAGATACGCAGTATTTT. Protein: CTSSSRDSNTDTQYF.

The sample holds many counts of this clonotype. This sequence joins TRBV12-3 or TRBV12-4 and TRBJ2-1; 11 bases align to TRBD2. J gave up 4 bases and V 4 bases, and 3 bases lay outside the gene matches. The CDR3 has 15 amino acids. CDR3 DNA: TGTGCCAGCAGTTATAGCGGGGGGGGGTACAATGAGCAGTTCTTC. It is translated as CASSYSGGGYNEQFF.